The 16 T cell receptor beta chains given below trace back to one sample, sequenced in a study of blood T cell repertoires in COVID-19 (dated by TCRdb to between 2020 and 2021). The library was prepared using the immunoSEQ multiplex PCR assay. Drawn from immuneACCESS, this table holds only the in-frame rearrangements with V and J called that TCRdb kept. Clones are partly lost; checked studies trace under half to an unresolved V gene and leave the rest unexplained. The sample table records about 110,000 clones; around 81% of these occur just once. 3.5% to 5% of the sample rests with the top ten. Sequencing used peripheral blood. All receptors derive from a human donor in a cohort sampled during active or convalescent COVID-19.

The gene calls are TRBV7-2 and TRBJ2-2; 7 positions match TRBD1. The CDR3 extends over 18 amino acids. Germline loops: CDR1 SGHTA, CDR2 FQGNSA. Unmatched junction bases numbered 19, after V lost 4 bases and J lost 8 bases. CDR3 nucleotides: TGTGCCAGCAGCTCGATAATCCTCCGGGACAGCCGGATAGGGGAGCTGTTTTTT. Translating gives CASSSIILRDSRIGELFF.

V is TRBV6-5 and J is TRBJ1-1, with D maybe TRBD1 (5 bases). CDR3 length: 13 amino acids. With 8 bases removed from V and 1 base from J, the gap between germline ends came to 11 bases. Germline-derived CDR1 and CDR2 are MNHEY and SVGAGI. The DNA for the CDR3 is TGTGCCAGCTTGGTCAGGGCGAACACTGAAGCTTTCTTT. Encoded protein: CASLVRANTEAFF.

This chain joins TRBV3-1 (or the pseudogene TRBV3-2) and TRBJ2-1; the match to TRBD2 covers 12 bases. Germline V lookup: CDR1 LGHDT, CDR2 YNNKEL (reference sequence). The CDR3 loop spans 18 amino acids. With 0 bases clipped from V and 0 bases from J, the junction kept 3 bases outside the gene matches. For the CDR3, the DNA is TGTGCCAGCAGCCAAGATTGGACTAGCGGGGCCTCCTACAATGAGCAGTTCTTC. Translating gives CASSQDWTSGASYNEQFF.

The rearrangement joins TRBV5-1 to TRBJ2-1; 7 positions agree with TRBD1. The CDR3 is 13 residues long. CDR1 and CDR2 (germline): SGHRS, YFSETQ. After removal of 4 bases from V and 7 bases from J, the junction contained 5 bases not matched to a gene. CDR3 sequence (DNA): TGCGCCAGCAGCAACAGGGGTGAGAATGAGCAGTTCTTC. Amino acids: CASSNRGENEQFF.

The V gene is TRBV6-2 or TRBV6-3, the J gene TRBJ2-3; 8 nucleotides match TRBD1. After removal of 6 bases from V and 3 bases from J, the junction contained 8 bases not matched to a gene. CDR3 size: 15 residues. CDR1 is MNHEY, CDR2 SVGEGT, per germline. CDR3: CASSPRTGWTDTQYF. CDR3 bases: TGTGCCAGCAGCCCCCGGACAGGGTGGACAGATACGCAGTATTTT.

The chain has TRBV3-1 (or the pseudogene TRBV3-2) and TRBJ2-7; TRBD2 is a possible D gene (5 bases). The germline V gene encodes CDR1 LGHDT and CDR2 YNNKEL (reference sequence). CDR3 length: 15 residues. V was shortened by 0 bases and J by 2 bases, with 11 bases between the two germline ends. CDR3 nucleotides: TGTGCCAGCAGCCAAGATGGGAGAGGTACCTACGAGCAGTACTTC. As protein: CASSQDGRGTYEQYF.

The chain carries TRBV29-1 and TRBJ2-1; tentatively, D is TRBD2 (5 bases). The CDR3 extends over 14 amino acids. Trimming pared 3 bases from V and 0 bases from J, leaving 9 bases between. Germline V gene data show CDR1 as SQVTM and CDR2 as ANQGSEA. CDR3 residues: CSVDSGSSYNEQFF. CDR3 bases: TGCAGCGTTGACAGCGGTAGCTCCTACAATGAGCAGTTCTTC.

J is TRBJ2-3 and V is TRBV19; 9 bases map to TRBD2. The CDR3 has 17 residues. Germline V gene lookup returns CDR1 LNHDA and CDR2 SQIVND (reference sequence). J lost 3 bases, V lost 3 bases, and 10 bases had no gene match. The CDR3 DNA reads TGTGCCAGTAGTATCCTAGCGGGACCCCCTCGGACAGATACGCAGTATTTT. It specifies CASSILAGPPRTDTQYF.

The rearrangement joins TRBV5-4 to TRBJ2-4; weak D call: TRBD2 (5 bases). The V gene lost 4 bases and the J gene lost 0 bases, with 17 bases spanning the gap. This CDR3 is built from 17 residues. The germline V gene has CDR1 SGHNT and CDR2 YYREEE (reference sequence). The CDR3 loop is CASSKADGGLAKNIQYF. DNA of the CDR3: TGTGCCAGCAGCAAAGCTGACGGTGGACTAGCCAAAAACATTCAGTACTTC.

The CDR3 spells CASTYVRGGGEKLFF. The DNA of the CDR3 is TGTGCCAGCACCTACGTCCGGGGAGGCGGAGAAAAACTGTTTTTT. The chain uses TRBV7-9 and TRBJ1-4; D not resolved. The CDR3 length is 15 residues. Germline V gene sequence: CDR1 SEHNR, CDR2 FQNEAQ (reference sequence). Deletions cut 7 bases from V and 8 bases from J, with 20 bases between.

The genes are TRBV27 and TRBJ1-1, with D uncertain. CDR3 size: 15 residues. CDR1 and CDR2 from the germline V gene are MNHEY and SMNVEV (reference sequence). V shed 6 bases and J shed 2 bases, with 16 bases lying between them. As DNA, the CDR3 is TGTGCCAGCAGATACAATGTAACGTTTAACACTGAAGCTTTCTTT. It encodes CASRYNVTFNTEAFF.

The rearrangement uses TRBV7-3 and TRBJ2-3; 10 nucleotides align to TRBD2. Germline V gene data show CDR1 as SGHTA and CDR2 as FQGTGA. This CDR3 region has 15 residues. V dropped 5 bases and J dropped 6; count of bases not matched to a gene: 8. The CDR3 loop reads CASSLSGRSHDTQYF. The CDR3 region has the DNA TGTGCCAGCAGCCTTAGCGGGAGGAGTCATGATACGCAGTATTTT.

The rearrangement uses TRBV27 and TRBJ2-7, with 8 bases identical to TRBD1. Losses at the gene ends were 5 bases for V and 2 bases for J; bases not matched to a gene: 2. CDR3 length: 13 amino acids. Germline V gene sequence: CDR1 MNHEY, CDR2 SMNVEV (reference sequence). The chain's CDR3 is CASSRTGPYEQYF. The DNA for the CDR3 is TGTGCCAGCAGTCGGACAGGGCCCTACGAGCAGTACTTC.

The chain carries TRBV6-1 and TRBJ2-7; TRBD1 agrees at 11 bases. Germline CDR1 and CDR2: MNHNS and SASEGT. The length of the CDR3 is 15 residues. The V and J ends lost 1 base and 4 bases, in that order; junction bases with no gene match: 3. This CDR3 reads CASSEGTGGKYEQYF. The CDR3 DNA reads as TGTGCCAGCAGTGAAGGGACAGGGGGCAAGTACGAGCAGTACTTC.

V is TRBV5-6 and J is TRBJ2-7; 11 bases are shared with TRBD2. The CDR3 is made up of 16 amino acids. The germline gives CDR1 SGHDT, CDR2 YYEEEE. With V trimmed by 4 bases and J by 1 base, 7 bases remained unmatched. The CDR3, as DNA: TGTGCCAGCAGCCCGTTTGGACTAGCGGGTTCCTACGAGCAGTACTTC. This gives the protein CASSPFGLAGSYEQYF.

CDR3 sequence: CASSQDFAYYEQYF. CDR3 nucleotide sequence: TGCGCCAGCAGCCAAGATTTTGCGTACTACGAGCAGTACTTC. J is TRBJ2-7 and V is TRBV4-3; D gene uncertain. Germline V CDR1 and CDR2: LGHNA, YSLEER. The CDR3 is made up of 14 amino acids. V lost 0 bases, J lost 3 bases, and 9 bases lay in between.